This T cell receptor (beta chain) derives from a study of cytomegalovirus exposure and HLA in healthy donors. The wider study: The 550 to 800 first-cohort repertoires and the 100 to 150 validation repertoires shared the same platform, a later analysis reported.

Method: immunoSEQ multiplex PCR; TCRdb's copy keeps in-frame clones and lacks some. There are 200,000 or so clones in the sample; approximately 82% occur only once, and over 10% lies in the top ten. The donors were in the roughly 130-subject validation cohort, distinct from the roughly 700-subject first cohort. The CDR3 spans 12 residues. The germline V gene has CDR1 SEHNR and CDR2 FQNEAQ (reference sequence). V was pared by 6 bases and J by 3 bases, with 9 bases between. This sequence joins TRBV7-9 and TRBJ2-7; D unresolved. Material: PBMCs. The source of this sequence is a woman in her twenties or thirties in good health and CMV-seropositive. CDR3 in DNA: TGTGCCAGCAGTGAGTCCGACTACGAGCAGTACTTC. Protein sequence: CASSESDYEQYF.